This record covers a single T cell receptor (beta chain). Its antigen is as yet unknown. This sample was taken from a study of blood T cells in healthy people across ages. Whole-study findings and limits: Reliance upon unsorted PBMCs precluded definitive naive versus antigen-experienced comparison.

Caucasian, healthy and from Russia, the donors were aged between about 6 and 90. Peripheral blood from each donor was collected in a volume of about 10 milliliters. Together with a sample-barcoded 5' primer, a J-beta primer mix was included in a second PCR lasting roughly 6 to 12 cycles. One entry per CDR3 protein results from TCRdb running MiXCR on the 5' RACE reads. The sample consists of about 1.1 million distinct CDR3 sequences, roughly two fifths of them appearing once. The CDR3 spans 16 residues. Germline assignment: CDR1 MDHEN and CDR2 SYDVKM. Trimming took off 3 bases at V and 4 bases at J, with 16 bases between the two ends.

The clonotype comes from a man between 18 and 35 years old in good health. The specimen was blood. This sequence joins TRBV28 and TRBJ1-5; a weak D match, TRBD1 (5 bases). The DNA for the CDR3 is TGTGCCAGCAGTTTGGGGGGAAGTGGTCTAAATCAGCCCCAGCATTTT. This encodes CASSLGGSGLNQPQHF.